One sample yielded the 10 T cell receptor beta chains listed below, sequenced in a study of shared clonotypes between healthy human individuals. Using immunoSEQ multiplex PCR, the repertoire was profiled, and TCRdb retains in-frame clones only, with some absent. The sample has 400,000 to 500,000 clones; around 80% are singletons. The specimen sequenced was PBMCs. All receptors derive from a woman between 40 and 55 years old in good health. Some clones in this sample may be carry-over from other donors' samples.

This sequence joins TRBV7-2 and TRBJ2-7; no clear D. This CDR3 region has 15 residues. Germline-derived CDR1 and CDR2 are SGHTA and FQGNSA. Trimming shortened V by 3 bases and J by 0 bases, and 12 bases separated the two germline ends. Written as DNA, the CDR3 is TGTGCCAGCAGCTTCGGCATTCCGAGCTCCTACGAGCAGTACTTC. Residues: CASSFGIPSSYEQYF.

The chain uses TRBV11-2 and TRBJ2-1, with TRBD2 identical over 7 bases. V lost 3 bases, J lost 7 bases, and 9 bases stayed unmatched. CDR3 length: 15 amino acids. Germline V gene data show CDR1 as SGHAT and CDR2 as FQNNGV. The CDR3 sequence is CASSFLLAERNEQFF. CDR3 bases: TGTGCCAGCAGCTTTCTGCTAGCGGAAAGGAATGAGCAGTTCTTC.

This clone was seen a handful of times. In DNA form, the CDR3 reads TGTGCCAGTAGTGAGACGGGGCGGAGGGGAAACACCATATATTTT. Residues: CASSETGRRGNTIYF. The V and J genes are TRBV19 and TRBJ1-3; D is possibly TRBD1 (5 bases). Trimming stripped 5 bases from V and 4 bases from J, with 15 bases between. This CDR3 is 15 amino acids long. Germline V CDR1 and CDR2: LNHDA, SQIVND (reference sequence).

The chain combines TRBV5-5 with TRBJ1-2; D remains ambiguous. V was clipped by 0 bases and J by 1 base, with 13 bases between them. This CDR3 is 16 amino acids long. CDR1 and CDR2 (germline): SGHKS, YYEKEE (reference sequence). As DNA, the CDR3 is TGTGCCAGCAGCTTGGCCCTTGGAGGGCTTAACTATGGCTACACCTTC. Translated, it gives CASSLALGGLNYGYTF.

The J gene is TRBJ1-1, the V gene TRBV7-9; D is undetermined. V gave up 4 bases and J gave up 4 bases, with 10 bases separating them. The germline V gene has CDR1 SEHNR and CDR2 FQNEAQ (reference sequence). CDR3 length: 13 amino acids. The CDR3 is CASSSLLGTEAFF. CDR3 in DNA: TGTGCCAGCAGCTCCCTTCTGGGCACTGAAGCTTTCTTT. Full variable domain (missing parts from reference TRBV7-9 and TRBJ1-1): DTGVSQNPRHKITKRGQNVTFRCDPISEHNRLYWYRQTLGQGPEFLTYFQNEAQLEKSRLLSDRFSAERPKGSFSTLEIQRTEQGDSAMYLCASSSLLGTEAFFGQGTRLTVV.

The genes are TRBV11-2 and TRBJ2-7; D perhaps matches TRBD1 (6 bases). CDR1 is SGHAT, CDR2 FQNNGV, per germline. Trimming left V 2 bases short and J 1 base short, with 12 bases between. CDR3 length equals 15 residues. The CDR3 reads CASSLKQGGSYEQYF. DNA of the CDR3: TGTGCCAGCAGCTTAAAACAGGGTGGGTCCTACGAGCAGTACTTC.

The genes are TRBV25-1 and TRBJ2-5, with 7 bases lining up with TRBD1. Trimming at V came to 3 bases and at J to 5 bases, leaving 3 bases not matched to a gene. The CDR3 runs 13 residues. Germline lookup yields CDR1 MGHDK and CDR2 SYGVNS. The CDR3 DNA is TGTGCCAGCAGTGACAGGGGGACGGAGACCCAGTACTTC. Translating it yields CASSDRGTETQYF. The full variable domain, in which reference TRBV25-1 and TRBJ2-5 provide the parts outside the CDR3, is EADIYQTPRYLVIGTGKKITLECSQTMGHDKMYWYQQDPGMELHLIHYSYGVNSTEKGDLSSESTVSRIRTEHFPLTLESARPSHTSQYLCASSDRGTETQYFGPGTRLLVL.

The chain carries TRBV11-2 and TRBJ1-4; D is unresolved. The CDR3 is made up of 13 amino acids. The germline gives CDR1 SGHAT, CDR2 FQNNGV. V gave up 4 bases and J gave up 7 bases, with 10 bases separating them. The CDR3 nucleotides are TGTGCCAGCAGCTCGGGGTACGGTGAAAAACTGTTTTTT. It specifies CASSSGYGEKLFF.

As concerns this clone: An end of the junction differs from the germline gene, which may be a read error. V is TRBV20-1 and J is TRBJ1-4; 7 bases match TRBD1. This CDR3 region has 11 residues. Germline values: CDR1 DFQATT, CDR2 SNEGSKA (reference sequence). CDR3: CSARGTGATKW. The CDR3 coding sequence is TGCAGTGCTAGAGGTACAGGGGCCACTAAGTGG.

This chain joins TRBV5-6 and TRBJ2-6, with D possibly TRBD2 on 6 matching bases. V lost 2 bases to trimming and J lost 4 bases, with 10 bases between them. Germline loops: CDR1 SGHDT, CDR2 YYEEEE. The CDR3 contains 15 residues. The CDR3 sequence is CASSLRGKGANVLTF. CDR3 DNA: TGTGCCAGCAGCTTACGGGGGAAAGGGGCCAACGTCCTGACTTTC.